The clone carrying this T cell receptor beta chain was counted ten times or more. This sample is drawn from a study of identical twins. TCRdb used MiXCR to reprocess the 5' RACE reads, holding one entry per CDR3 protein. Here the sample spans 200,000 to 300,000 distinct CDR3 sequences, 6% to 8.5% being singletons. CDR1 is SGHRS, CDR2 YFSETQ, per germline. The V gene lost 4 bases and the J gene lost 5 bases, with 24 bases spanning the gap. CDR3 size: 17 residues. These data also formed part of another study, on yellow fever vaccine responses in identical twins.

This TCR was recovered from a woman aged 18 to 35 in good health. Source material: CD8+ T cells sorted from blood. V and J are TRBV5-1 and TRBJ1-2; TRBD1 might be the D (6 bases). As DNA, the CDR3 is TGCGCCAGCAGCCCGAGTCCGGACAGTCTTTTGCGGTATGGCTACACCTTC. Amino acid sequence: CASSPSPDSLLRYGYTF.